One sample yielded the 14 T cell receptor beta chains listed below, sequenced in a study of T cells after posttransplantation cyclophosphamide. Here immunoSEQ multiplex PCR was the method, and the copy in TCRdb shows in-frame clones only, minus some. The data hold about 46,000 clones, with roughly 92% observed a single time. Sequenced sample: PBMCs. Receptors originate from a woman between 45 and 60 years old in good health and a related stem cell transplant donor.

This chain connects TRBV9 to TRBJ1-4; a possible D gene is TRBD1 (5 bases). Germline V lookup: CDR1 SGDLS, CDR2 YYNGEE. V dropped 2 bases and J dropped 2 bases, with 13 bases sitting between them. This CDR3 is 16 amino acids long. The CDR3 DNA reads TGTGCCAGCAGCGTGGCAGGGATAGTCACTAATGAAAAACTGTTTTTT. This codes for CASSVAGIVTNEKLFF.

This clone was counted a single time. The chain couples TRBV2 to TRBJ2-7; tentatively, D is TRBD1 (6 bases). CDR1 and CDR2 from the germline V gene are SNHLY and FYNNEI. This CDR3 is built from 15 residues. With 6 bases removed from V and 0 bases from J, the gap between germline ends came to 15 bases. In DNA form, the CDR3 reads TGTGCCAGCAGAATCCGGGACACTTACTCCTACGAGCAGTACTTC. Its translation: CASRIRDTYSYEQYF.

A single count supports this clone. The CDR3 loop is CASSLDRVSGELFF. As DNA, the CDR3 is TGTGCCAGCAGCTTGGACAGGGTATCCGGGGAGCTGTTTTTT. The rearrangement joins TRBV7-8 to TRBJ2-2; 8 bases align to TRBD1. There are 14 residues in the CDR3. V shed 3 bases and J 6 bases; nucleotides not matched to a gene: 3. The germline V gene encodes CDR1 SGHVS and CDR2 FQNEAQ.

The J gene is TRBJ2-7, the V gene TRBV6-1; maybe TRBD2 (5 bases). The length of the CDR3 is 13 residues. The V end lost 5 bases, the J end lost 4 bases, and 12 bases lay between the germline ends. CDR1 and CDR2 (germline): MNHNS, SASEGT. CDR3 DNA sequence: TGTGCCAGCAGTCCAGAGGGATTGTACGAGCAGTACTTC. Amino acid sequence: CASSPEGLYEQYF.

Notes on this clone: Its ends do not fully match the called genes, so a read error is possible. The same CDR3 can be traced to other DNA sequences in this sample. V gene TRBV6-6 combines with J gene TRBJ1-6; D is unresolved. The CDR3 sequence is 16 residues long. Germline assignment: CDR1 MNHNY and CDR2 SVGAGI (reference sequence). The CDR3 DNA is TGTGCCAGCAGTTACGATCAGGAAACTTATAATTCCCCCCTCCACTTT. Its protein product is CASSYDQETYNSPLHF.

J is TRBJ2-5 and V is TRBV25-1; the D gene is possibly TRBD1 (5 bases). Germline values: CDR1 MGHDK, CDR2 SYGVNS. The CDR3 covers 15 residues. V dropped 1 base and J dropped 5 bases, with 14 bases sitting between them. The CDR3 sequence: CASSEFGRARETQYF. The CDR3 bases are TGTGCCAGCAGTGAATTTGGCAGGGCGAGGGAGACCCAGTACTTC.

The chain is built from TRBV19 and TRBJ2-6; D might be TRBD1 (5 bases). This CDR3 has 18 residues. From germline, CDR1 is LNHDA and CDR2 SQIVND (reference sequence). V was clipped by 3 bases and J by 0 bases, with 15 bases between them. This chain's CDR3 is CASSIRTGRVSGANVLTF. CDR3 DNA: TGTGCCAGTAGTATCCGTACAGGACGGGTCTCTGGGGCCAACGTCCTGACTTTC. Combining the CDR3 with reference TRBV19 and TRBJ2-6 gives the whole variable domain DGGITQSPKYLFRKEGQNVTLSCEQNLNHDAMYWYRQDPGQGLRLIYYSQIVNDFQKGDIAEGYSVSREKKESFPLTVTSAQKNPTAFYLCASSIRTGRVSGANVLTFGAGSRLTVL.

The V call is TRBV5-1, the J call TRBJ1-4; 9 bases are shared with TRBD1. V trimming: 1 base; J trimming: 8 bases; junction bases outside the gene matches: 9. Germline CDR1 reads SGHRS; CDR2 reads YFSETQ. The CDR3 loop spans 16 amino acids. Here the CDR3 DNA reads TGCGCCAGCAGCTTGACTATACAGGGGGCGCCGGAAAAACTGTTTTTT. Translation gives CASSLTIQGAPEKLFF. Full variable domain (remainder filled in from reference TRBV5-1 and TRBJ1-4): KAGVTQTPRYLIKTRGQQVTLSCSPISGHRSVSWYQQTPGQGLQFLFEYFSETQRNKGNFPGRFSGRQFSNSRSEMNVSTLELGDSALYLCASSLTIQGAPEKLFFGSGTQLSVL.

This chain uses TRBV7-9 with TRBJ2-5; 10 nucleotides line up with TRBD2. CDR3 length equals 14 residues. Germline lookup yields CDR1 SEHNR and CDR2 FQNEAQ (reference sequence). Losses at the gene ends were 5 bases for V and 5 bases for J; bases not matched to a gene: 5. CDR3 coding DNA: TGTGCCAGCAGCCCTAGCGGGAGTGGGGAGACCCAGTACTTC. Translation: CASSPSGSGETQYF.

The chain combines TRBV4-2 with TRBJ2-6, with 7 bases that match TRBD1. Germline V gives CDR1 LGHNA, CDR2 YNFKEQ. CDR3 size: 16 residues. With V trimmed by 5 bases and J by 0 bases, 4 bases remained unmatched. In DNA form, the CDR3 reads TGTGCCAGCAGCACCGGGACAGACTCTGGGGCCAACGTCCTGACTTTC. Its translation: CASSTGTDSGANVLTF.

The V and J genes are TRBV18 and TRBJ2-1, with 8 bases fitting TRBD1. Germline CDR1 KGHSH, CDR2 LQKENI. Trimming removed 1 base from V and 0 bases from J; junction bases left unmatched: 11. The CDR3 runs 19 residues. CDR3 bases: TGTGCCAGCTCACCACTTCGACAGGGGCAGATTAGCTCCTACAATGAGCAGTTCTTC. Encoded protein: CASSPLRQGQISSYNEQFF.

The chain links TRBV5-4 to TRBJ2-3; 8 bases line up with TRBD2. The CDR3 loop spans 16 amino acids. CDR1 is SGHNT, CDR2 YYREEE, per germline (reference sequence). Germline trimming cut 6 bases from V and 2 bases from J; bases unmatched to any gene: 11. CDR3 sequence: CASTPREEGDTDTQYF. CDR3 coding DNA: TGTGCCAGCACCCCGCGGGAGGAGGGAGACACAGATACGCAGTATTTT. Together with reference TRBV5-4 and TRBJ2-3, the CDR3 gives the full variable domain: ETGVTQSPTHLIKTRGQQVTLRCSSQSGHNTVSWYQQALGQGPQFIFQYYREEENGRGNFPPRFSGLQFPNYSSELNVNALELDDSALYLCASTPREEGDTDTQYFGPGTRLTVL.

The rearrangement links TRBV19 to TRBJ2-2, with 7 bases that match TRBD2. V was clipped by 8 bases and J by 0 bases; unmatched bases: 9. The germline gives CDR1 LNHDA, CDR2 SQIVND (reference sequence). This CDR3 comprises 16 residues. Here the CDR3 reads CASFMGLAANTGELFF. The CDR3 DNA is TGTGCCAGTTTTATGGGGCTAGCGGCGAACACCGGGGAGCTGTTTTTT.

The chain combines TRBV7-9 with TRBJ2-7; no definite D call. This CDR3 spans 14 amino acids. Germline values: CDR1 SEHNR, CDR2 FQNEAQ (reference sequence). V dropped 3 bases and J dropped 1 base, with 10 bases sitting between them. The CDR3 DNA sequence: TGTGCCAGCAGCTTGTTGTCAGATTCCTACGAGCAGTACTTC. Its translation is CASSLLSDSYEQYF.